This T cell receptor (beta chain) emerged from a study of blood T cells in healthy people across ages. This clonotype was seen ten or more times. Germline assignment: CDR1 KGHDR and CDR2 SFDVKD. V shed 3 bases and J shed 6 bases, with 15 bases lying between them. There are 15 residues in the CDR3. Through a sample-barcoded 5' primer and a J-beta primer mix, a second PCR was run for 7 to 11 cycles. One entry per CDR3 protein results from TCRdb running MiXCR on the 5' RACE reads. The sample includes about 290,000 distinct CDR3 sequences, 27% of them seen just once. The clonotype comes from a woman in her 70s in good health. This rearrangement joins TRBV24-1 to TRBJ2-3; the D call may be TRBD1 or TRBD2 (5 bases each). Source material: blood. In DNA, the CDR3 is TGTGCCACCAGTGATGCAGGGACCATTCAGGATACGCAGTATTTT. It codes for CATSDAGTIQDTQYF.